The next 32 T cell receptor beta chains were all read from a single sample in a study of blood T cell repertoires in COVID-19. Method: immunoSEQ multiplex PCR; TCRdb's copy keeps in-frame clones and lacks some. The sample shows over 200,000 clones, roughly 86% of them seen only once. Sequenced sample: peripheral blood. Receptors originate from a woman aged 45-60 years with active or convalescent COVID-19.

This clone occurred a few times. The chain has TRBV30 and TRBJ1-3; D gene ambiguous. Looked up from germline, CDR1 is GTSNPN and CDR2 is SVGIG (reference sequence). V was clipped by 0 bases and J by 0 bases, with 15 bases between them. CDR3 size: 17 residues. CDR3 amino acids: CAWSVNRFFISGNTIYF. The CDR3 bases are TGTGCCTGGAGTGTAAACAGATTCTTTATCTCTGGAAACACCATATATTTT. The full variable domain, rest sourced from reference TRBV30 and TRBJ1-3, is SQTIHQWPATLVQPVGSPLSLECTVEGTSNPNLYWYRQAAGRGLQLLFYSVGIGQISSEVPQNLSASRPQDRQFILSSKKLLLSDSGFYLCAWSVNRFFISGNTIYFGEGSWLTVV.

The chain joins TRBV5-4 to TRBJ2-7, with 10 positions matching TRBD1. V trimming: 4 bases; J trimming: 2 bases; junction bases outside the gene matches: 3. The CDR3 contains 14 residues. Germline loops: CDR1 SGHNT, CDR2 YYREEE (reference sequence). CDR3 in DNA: TGTGCCAGCAGCAGAGGACAGGGGGCCTACGAGCAGTACGTC. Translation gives CASSRGQGAYEQYV.

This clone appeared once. The CDR3 DNA sequence: TGTGCCAGCAGCCAAGGAGGACTGGCGGGCTACACCTTC. Protein: CASSQGGLAGYTF. The chain couples TRBV14 to TRBJ1-2; D gene ambiguous. This CDR3 has 13 amino acids. Germline CDR1 SGHDN, CDR2 FVKESK. Trimming took off 1 base at V and 8 bases at J, with 11 bases between the two ends.

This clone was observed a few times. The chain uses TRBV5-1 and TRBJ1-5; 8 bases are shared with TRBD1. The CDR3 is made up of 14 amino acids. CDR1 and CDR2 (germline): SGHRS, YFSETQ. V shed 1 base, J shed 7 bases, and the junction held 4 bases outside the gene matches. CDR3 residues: CASSLSGGGQPQHF. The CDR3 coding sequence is TGCGCCAGCAGCTTGTCAGGGGGCGGGCAGCCCCAGCATTTT.

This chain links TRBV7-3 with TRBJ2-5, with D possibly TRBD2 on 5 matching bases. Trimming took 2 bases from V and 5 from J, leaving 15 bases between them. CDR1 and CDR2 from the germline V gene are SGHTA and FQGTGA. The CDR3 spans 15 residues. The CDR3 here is CASSLLPGKLETQYF. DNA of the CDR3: TGTGCCAGCAGCTTACTTCCGGGAAAACTGGAGACCCAGTACTTC.

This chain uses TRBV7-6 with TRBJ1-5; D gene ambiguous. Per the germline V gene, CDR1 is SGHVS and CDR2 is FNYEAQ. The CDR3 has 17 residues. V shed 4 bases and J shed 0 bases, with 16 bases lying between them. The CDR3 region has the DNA TGTGCCAGCAGCTCAGGCTTGTGGCCAGATAGCAATCAGCCCCAGCATTTT. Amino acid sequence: CASSSGLWPDSNQPQHF.

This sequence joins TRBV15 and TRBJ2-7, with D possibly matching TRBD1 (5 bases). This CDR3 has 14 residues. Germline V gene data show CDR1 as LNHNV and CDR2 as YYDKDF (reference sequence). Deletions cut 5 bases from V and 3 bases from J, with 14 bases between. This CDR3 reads CATSAGQLFYEQYF. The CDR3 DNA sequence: TGTGCCACCAGCGCAGGACAACTTTTCTACGAGCAGTACTTC.

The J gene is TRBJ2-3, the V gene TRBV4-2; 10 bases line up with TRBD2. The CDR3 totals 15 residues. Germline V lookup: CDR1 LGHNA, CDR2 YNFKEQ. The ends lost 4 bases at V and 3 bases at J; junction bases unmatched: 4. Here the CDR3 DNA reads TGTGCCAGCAGCCCTACTAGCGGGATTACAGATACGCAGTATTTT. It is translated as CASSPTSGITDTQYF.

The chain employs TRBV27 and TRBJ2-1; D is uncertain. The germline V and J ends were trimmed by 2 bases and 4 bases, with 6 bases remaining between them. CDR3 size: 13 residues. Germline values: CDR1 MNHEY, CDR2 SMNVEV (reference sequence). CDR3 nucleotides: TGTGCCAGCAGTTTAGGCAGGTACAATGAGCAGTTCTTC. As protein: CASSLGRYNEQFF.

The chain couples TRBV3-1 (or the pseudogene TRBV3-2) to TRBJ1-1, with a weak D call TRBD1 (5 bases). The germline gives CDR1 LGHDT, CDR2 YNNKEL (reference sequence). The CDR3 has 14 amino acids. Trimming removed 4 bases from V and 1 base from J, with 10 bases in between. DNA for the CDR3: TGTGCCAGCAGCCCCGGACACACGAACACTGAAGCTTTCTTT. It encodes CASSPGHTNTEAFF.

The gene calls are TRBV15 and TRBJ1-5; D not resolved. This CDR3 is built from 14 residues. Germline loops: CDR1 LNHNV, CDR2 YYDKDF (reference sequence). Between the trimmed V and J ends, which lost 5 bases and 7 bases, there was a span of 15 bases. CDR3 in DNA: TGTGCCACCAGCTCGGGCCTTCGGGGACAGCCCCAGCATTTT. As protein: CATSSGLRGQPQHF. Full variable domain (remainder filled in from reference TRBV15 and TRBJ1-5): DAMVIQNPRYQVTQFGKPVTLSCSQTLNHNVMYWYQQKSSQAPKLLFHYYDKDFNNEADTPDNFQSRRPNTSFCFLDIRSPGLGDTAMYLCATSSGLRGQPQHFGDGTRLSIL.

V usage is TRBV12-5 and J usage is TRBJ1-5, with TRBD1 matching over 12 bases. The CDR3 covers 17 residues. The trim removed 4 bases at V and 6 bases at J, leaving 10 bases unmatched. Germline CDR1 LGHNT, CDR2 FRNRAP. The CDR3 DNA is TGTGCTAGTGGTTCCAATCCCGGGACAGGGGGCTCTCAGCCCCAGCATTTT. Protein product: CASGSNPGTGGSQPQHF.

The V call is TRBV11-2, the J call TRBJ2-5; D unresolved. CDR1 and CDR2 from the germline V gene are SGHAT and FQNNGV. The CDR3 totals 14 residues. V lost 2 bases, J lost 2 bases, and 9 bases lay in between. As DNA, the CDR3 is TGTGCCAGCAGCTTAAACCAGAAACAAGAGACCCAGTACTTC. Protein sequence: CASSLNQKQETQYF.

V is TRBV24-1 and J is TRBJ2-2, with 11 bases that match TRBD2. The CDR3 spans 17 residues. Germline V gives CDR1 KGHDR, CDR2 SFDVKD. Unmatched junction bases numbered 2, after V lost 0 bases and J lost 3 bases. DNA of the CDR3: TGTGCCACCAGTGATTTGACTAGCGGGAGAGACACCGGGGAGCTGTTTTTT. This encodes CATSDLTSGRDTGELFF.

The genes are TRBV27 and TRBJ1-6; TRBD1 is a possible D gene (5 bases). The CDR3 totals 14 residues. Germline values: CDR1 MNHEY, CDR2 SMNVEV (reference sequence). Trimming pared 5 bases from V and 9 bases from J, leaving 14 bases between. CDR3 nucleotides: TGTGCCAGCAGTCCAGGGCTTACGGGTTCACCCCTCCACTTT. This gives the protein CASSPGLTGSPLHF.

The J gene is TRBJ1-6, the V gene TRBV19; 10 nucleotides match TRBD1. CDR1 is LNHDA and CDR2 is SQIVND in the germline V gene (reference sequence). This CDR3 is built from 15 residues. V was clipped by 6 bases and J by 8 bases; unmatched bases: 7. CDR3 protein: CASRVTGTGDSPLHF. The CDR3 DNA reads TGTGCCAGTAGGGTCACCGGGACAGGGGATTCACCCCTCCACTTT.

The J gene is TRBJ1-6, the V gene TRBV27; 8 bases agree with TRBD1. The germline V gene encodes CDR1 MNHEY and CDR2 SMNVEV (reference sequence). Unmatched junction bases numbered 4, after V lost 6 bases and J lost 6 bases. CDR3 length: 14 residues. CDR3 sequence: CASRWTGLNSPLHF. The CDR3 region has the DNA TGTGCCAGCAGATGGACAGGGCTTAATTCACCCCTCCACTTT.

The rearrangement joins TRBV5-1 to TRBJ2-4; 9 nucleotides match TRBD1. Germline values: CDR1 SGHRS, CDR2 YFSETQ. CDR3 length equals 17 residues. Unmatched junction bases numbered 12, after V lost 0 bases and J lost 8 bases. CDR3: CASSLEGQGLGVDIQYF. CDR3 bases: TGCGCCAGCAGCTTGGAGGGACAGGGCCTGGGGGTGGACATTCAGTACTTC.

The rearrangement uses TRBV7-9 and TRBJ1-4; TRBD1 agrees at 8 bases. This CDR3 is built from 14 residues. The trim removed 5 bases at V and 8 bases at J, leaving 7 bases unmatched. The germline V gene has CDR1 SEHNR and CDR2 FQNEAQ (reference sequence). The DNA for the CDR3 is TGTGCCAGCAGCCCACAGGGGGTGGGCGAAAAACTGTTTTTT. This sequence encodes CASSPQGVGEKLFF. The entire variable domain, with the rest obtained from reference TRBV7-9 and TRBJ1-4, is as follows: DTGVSQNPRHKITKRGQNVTFRCDPISEHNRLYWYRQTLGQGPEFLTYFQNEAQLEKSRLLSDRFSAERPKGSFSTLEIQRTEQGDSAMYLCASSPQGVGEKLFFGSGTQLSVL.

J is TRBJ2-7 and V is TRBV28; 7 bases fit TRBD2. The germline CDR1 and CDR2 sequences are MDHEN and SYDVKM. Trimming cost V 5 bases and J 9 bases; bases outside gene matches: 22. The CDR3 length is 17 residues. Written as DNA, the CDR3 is TGTGCCAGCAGTCCCCCTCGAGCGGGACGGGCCGGGTTTCGGCAGTACTTC. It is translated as CASSPPRAGRAGFRQYF.

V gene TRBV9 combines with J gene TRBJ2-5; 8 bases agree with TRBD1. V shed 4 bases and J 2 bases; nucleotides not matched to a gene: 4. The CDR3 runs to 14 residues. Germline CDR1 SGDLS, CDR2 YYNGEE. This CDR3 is CASSPRTGQETQYF. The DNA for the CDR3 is TGTGCCAGCAGCCCACGGACAGGGCAAGAGACCCAGTACTTC.

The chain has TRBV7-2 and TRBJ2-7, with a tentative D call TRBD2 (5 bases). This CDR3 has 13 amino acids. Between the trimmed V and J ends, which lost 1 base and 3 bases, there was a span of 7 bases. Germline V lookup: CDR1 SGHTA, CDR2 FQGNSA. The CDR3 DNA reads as TGTGCCAGCAGCTTAGGTCGGGGCTACGAGCAGTACGTC. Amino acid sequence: CASSLGRGYEQYV.

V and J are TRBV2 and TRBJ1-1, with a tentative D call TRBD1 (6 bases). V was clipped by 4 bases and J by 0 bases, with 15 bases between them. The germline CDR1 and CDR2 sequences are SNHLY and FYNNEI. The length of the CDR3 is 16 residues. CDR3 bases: TGTGCCAGCAGTGCTATCCCCGGGACACTGAACACTGAAGCTTTCTTT. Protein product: CASSAIPGTLNTEAFF.

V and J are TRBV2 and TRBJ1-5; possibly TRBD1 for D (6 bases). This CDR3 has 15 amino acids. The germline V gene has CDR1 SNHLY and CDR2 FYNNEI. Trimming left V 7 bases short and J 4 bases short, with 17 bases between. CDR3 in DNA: TGTGCCAGCAACTCTGATCGACAGGCTAATCAGCCCCAGCATTTT. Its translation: CASNSDRQANQPQHF.

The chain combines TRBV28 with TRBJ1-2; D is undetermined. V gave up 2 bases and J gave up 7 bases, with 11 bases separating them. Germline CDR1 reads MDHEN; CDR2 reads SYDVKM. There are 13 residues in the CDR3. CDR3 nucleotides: TGTGCCAGCAGTTTAGGACTCGTCTCTGGCTACACCTTC. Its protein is CASSLGLVSGYTF.

CDR3: CASRVPAPRREQYV. Here the CDR3 DNA reads TGTGCCAGCAGGGTTCCCGCCCCTCGGCGGGAGCAGTACGTC. The chain uses TRBV21-1 and TRBJ2-7; TRBD2 is the table's D call, not checked against the DNA. TRBV21-1 is shown as a pseudogene. The CDR3 sequence is 14 residues long.

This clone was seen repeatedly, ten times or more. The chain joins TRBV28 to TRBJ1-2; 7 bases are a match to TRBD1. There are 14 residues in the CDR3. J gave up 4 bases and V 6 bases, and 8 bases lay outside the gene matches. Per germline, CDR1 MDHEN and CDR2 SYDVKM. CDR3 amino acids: CASRNSGQIYGYTF. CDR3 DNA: TGTGCCAGCAGAAATTCGGGACAGATCTATGGCTACACCTTC.

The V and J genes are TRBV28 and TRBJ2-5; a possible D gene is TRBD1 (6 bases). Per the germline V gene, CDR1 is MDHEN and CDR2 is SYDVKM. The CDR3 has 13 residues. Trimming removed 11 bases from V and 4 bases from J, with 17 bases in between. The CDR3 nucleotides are TGTGCCTCCGCAGCGGACAGCCTAGAGACCCAGTACTTC. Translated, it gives CASAADSLETQYF. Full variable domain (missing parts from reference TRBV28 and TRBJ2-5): DVKVTQSSRYLVKRTGEKVFLECVQDMDHENMFWYRQDPGLGLRLIYFSYDVKMKEKGDIPEGYSVSREKKERFSLILESASTNQTSMYLCASAADSLETQYFGPGTRLLVL.

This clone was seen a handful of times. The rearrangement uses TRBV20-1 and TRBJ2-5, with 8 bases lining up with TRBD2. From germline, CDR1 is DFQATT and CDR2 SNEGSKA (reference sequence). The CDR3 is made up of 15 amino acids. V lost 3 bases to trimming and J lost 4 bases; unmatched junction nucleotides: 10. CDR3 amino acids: CSASNREGQGETQYF. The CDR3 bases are TGCAGTGCTAGTAATCGGGAGGGCCAAGGAGAGACCCAGTACTTC.

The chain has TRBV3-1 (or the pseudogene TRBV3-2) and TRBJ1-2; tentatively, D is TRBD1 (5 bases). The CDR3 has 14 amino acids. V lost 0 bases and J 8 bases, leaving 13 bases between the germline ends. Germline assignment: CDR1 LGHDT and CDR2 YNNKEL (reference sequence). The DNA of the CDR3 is TGTGCCAGCAGCCAAGATAAGCAGGGCCAAGGCTACACCTTC. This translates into CASSQDKQGQGYTF.

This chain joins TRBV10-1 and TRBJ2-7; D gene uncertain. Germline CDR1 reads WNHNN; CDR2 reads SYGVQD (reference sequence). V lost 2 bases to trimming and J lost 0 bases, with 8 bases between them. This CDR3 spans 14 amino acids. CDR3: CASSEGPSSYEQYF. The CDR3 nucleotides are TGCGCCAGCAGTGAGGGGCCGAGCTCCTACGAGCAGTACTTC.

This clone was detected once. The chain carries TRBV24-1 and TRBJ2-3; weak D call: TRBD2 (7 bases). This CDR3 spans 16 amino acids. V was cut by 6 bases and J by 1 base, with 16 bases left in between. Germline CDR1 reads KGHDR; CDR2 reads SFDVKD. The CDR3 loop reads CATSKFTGGGTDTQYF. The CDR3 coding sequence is TGTGCCACCAGTAAATTTACGGGGGGCGGCACAGATACGCAGTATTTT.